The 14 T cell receptor beta chains given below trace back to one sample, sequenced in a study of CD8 T cells in ankylosing spondylitis (dated by TCRdb to the late 2010s). Receptor libraries were prepared by 5' RACE. Sequencing used an Illumina HiSeq 2500. TCRdb took the public reads, trimmed them with fastp at Q25, ran MiXCR for clone calling and kept in-frame beta chains. A single entry per CDR3 protein holds the most common genes and DNA from its merged rows. In this sample the table shows more than 150,000 distinct CDR3 sequences, around 10% of which occur a single time. Of the sample, 29% is held by the ten largest clones. Source material: blood, either unsorted or a sorted T cell fraction (not recorded which). Receptors originate from a male donor with ankylosing spondylitis or in good health (not recorded which).

This clonotype was observed at least ten times. CDR3 in DNA: TGCGCCAGCAGCCAGGGACTAGCGGGGGCCTTAGGCCTCACAGATACGCAGTATTTT. Residues: CASSQGLAGALGLTDTQYF. This chain links TRBV4-3 with TRBJ2-3; 14 nucleotides line up with TRBD2. Germline CDR1 reads LGHNA; CDR2 reads YSLEER. The CDR3 extends over 19 amino acids. V lost 3 bases, J lost 2 bases, and 10 bases stayed unmatched.

This clonotype was seen at least ten times. This chain uses TRBV28 with TRBJ2-7, with no clear D. This CDR3 spans 12 amino acids. Trimming pared 5 bases from V and 1 base from J, leaving 6 bases between. Germline-derived CDR1 and CDR2 are MDHEN and SYDVKM. The CDR3 sequence is CASSPFSYEQYF. Here the CDR3 DNA reads TGTGCCAGCAGTCCTTTTTCCTACGAGCAGTACTTC. Looking up the rest from reference TRBV28 and TRBJ2-7 gives the full variable domain: DVKVTQSSRYLVKRTGEKVFLECVQDMDHENMFWYRQDPGLGLRLIYFSYDVKMKEKGDIPEGYSVSREKKERFSLILESASTNQTSMYLCASSPFSYEQYFGPGTRLTVT.

To note about this clonotype: A much bigger clone sits one base away, suggesting this may be a read error. This likely comes from a read error, as the CDR3 has no conserved phenylalanine or tryptophan at its end. The rearrangement uses TRBV29-1 and TRBJ2-1, with 8 positions matching TRBD2. This CDR3 spans 13 amino acids. Germline CDR1 is SQVTM and CDR2 is ANQGSEA. V was clipped by 4 bases and J by 10 bases; unmatched bases: 9. The CDR3 protein is CSVGLAGRKEQFL. CDR3 bases: TGCAGCGTTGGTTTAGCGGGGAGGAAAGAGCAGTTCCTC.

This clonotype was detected many times. The V gene is TRBV4-1, the J gene TRBJ1-5, with TRBD1 matching over 7 bases. The CDR3 extends over 15 amino acids. V shed 3 bases and J 0 bases; nucleotides not matched to a gene: 2. CDR1 is MGHRA, CDR2 YSYEKL, per germline. CDR3: CASSQGQNSNQPQHF. For the CDR3, the DNA is TGCGCCAGCAGCCAGGGACAGAATAGCAATCAGCCCCAGCATTTT.

Many counts were recorded for this clonotype. The chain has TRBV9 and TRBJ2-3; 11 positions agree with TRBD2. CDR3 length: 15 residues. Germline lookup yields CDR1 SGDLS and CDR2 YYNGEE. V lost 0 bases, J lost 7 bases, and 4 bases stayed unmatched. CDR3 protein: CASSVVAGGPNTQYF. The CDR3 region has the DNA TGTGCCAGCAGCGTAGTAGCGGGGGGGCCAAATACGCAGTATTTT.

This clonotype was counted a few times. V gene TRBV5-1 combines with J gene TRBJ2-2; D is unclear. The CDR3 is 15 amino acids. Germline assignment: CDR1 SGHRS and CDR2 YFSETQ. The V gene lost 0 bases and the J gene lost 1 base, with 7 bases spanning the gap. The CDR3 loop is CASSLDLENTGELFF. The CDR3 bases are TGCGCCAGCAGCTTGGATTTGGAGAACACCGGGGAGCTGTTTTTT.

This clonotype has only a few counts. V usage is TRBV27 and J usage is TRBJ1-5; D is uncertain. Per the germline V gene, CDR1 is MNHEY and CDR2 is SMNVEV (reference sequence). The ends were cut back, 3 bases at V and 3 bases at J, with 6 bases in the middle. The CDR3 consists of 13 residues. CDR3 coding DNA: TGTGCCAGCAGTTTTTCCCCCAATCAGCCCCAGCATTTT. Amino acid sequence: CASSFSPNQPQHF.

This clonotype appeared many times. The chain combines TRBV10-3 with TRBJ2-3; TRBD2 might be the D (6 bases). V shed 8 bases and J shed 2 bases, with 11 bases lying between them. Germline lookup yields CDR1 ENHRY and CDR2 SYGVKD. The CDR3 contains 13 residues. In nucleotides, the CDR3 is TGTGCCATCTTTAGCGGATACACAGATACGCAGTATTTT. This gives the protein CAIFSGYTDTQYF.

CDR3: CASSYSSFSSDTQYF. DNA for the CDR3: TGTGCCAGCAGTTACTCCTCTTTTAGCTCGGATACGCAGTATTTT. The gene calls are TRBV6-5 and TRBJ2-3; the D is unclear. V shed 0 bases and J shed 6 bases, with 13 bases lying between them. CDR3 size: 15 residues. Germline CDR1 MNHEY, CDR2 SVGAGI.

This clonotype was detected many times. The rearrangement joins TRBV5-1 to TRBJ1-2, with D maybe TRBD1 (5 bases). Germline V gives CDR1 SGHRS, CDR2 YFSETQ. V lost 1 base, J lost 2 bases, and 6 bases lay in between. The CDR3 consists of 13 residues. CDR3 loop: CASSLRQNYGYTF. For the CDR3, the DNA is TGCGCCAGCAGCTTGAGACAGAACTATGGCTACACCTTC.

This clonotype was seen ten or more times. The chain has TRBV5-5 and TRBJ2-5; 8 bases fit TRBD2. This CDR3 comprises 15 residues. Germline CDR1 and CDR2: SGHKS and YYEKEE (reference sequence). V lost 2 bases, J lost 2 bases, and 5 bases stayed unmatched. CDR3 nucleotides: TGTGCCAGCAGCTTCGGGGGGGACCTACAAGAGACCCAGTACTTC. As protein: CASSFGGDLQETQYF. The entire variable domain, with the rest obtained from reference TRBV5-5 and TRBJ2-5, is as follows: DAGVTQSPTHLIKTRGQQVTLRCSPISGHKSVSWYQQVLGQGPQFIFQYYEKEERGRGNFPDRFSARQFPNYSSELNVNALLLGDSALYLCASSFGGDLQETQYFGPGTRLLVL.

This clonotype was counted many times. The genes are TRBV4-3 and TRBJ2-2; D gene uncertain. V was pared by 3 bases and J by 2 bases, with 7 bases between. This CDR3 is built from 14 residues. Germline loops: CDR1 LGHNA, CDR2 YSLEER. The chain's CDR3 is CASSQWVNTGELFF. For the CDR3, the DNA is TGCGCCAGCAGCCAGTGGGTAAACACCGGGGAGCTGTTTTTT.

This clonotype was seen many times. The chain has TRBV5-1 and TRBJ2-3; 7 positions agree with TRBD2. V lost 4 bases and J lost 0; bases outside the gene matches: 5. Germline CDR1 is SGHRS and CDR2 is YFSETQ. This CDR3 is 15 amino acids long. CDR3 sequence reads: CASSVGLTSTDTQYF. The CDR3 bases are TGCGCCAGCAGCGTGGGACTAACCAGCACAGATACGCAGTATTTT.

This chain joins TRBV11-2 and TRBJ2-7; D tentatively fits TRBD1 or TRBD2 (6 bases each). V lost 3 bases and J 0 bases, leaving 9 bases between the germline ends. From germline, CDR1 is SGHAT and CDR2 FQNNGV. The CDR3 has 14 amino acids. CDR3 bases: TGTGCCAGCAGCTTCGGGGGCGCCTCCTACGAGCAGTACTTC. It yields the protein CASSFGGASYEQYF.